This is a list of T cell receptor beta chains from one sample in a study of blood T cell repertoires in COVID-19. The protocol was immunoSEQ multiplex PCR, while the TCRdb copy is restricted to in-frame clones and leaves out a portion. The table includes some 110,000 clones, approximately 81% detected once. Sequencing used peripheral blood. The origin of the receptors is a man aged 35-49 years with acute or convalescent COVID-19. The CDR3 runs from the conserved cysteine through the conserved F or W. Not all rows give a size; the values are once, few, many and, for expanded clones, a class.

>16|-|TRBV5-1
CASSLGSGTATGELFF
>15|-|TRBV5-4
CASSPRDRVQNEQFF
>14|-|TRBV25-1
CASSSRAGNSPLHF
>17|-|TRBV30
CAWSPLSGQGFTDTQYF
>16|-|TRBV5-1
CASSLEGGVVSNEQFF
>15|-|TRBV5-5
CASSSTSAFYNEQFF
>11|-|TRBV30
CAWGPGNEQFF
>16|-|TRBV7-3
CASSLIAGTSGNEQFF
>17|-|TRBV7-8
CASSPGRRGISNQPQHF
>16|-|TRBV3-1/TRBV3-2
CASSQEGGEPNTEAFF
>15|-|TRBV6-5
CASSYGSGRWVKQFF
>11|-|TRBV5-4
CASSSSGELFF
>15|-|TRBV5-6
CASSLGPGGNSPLHF
>15|-|TRBV2
CASSDRGRVTDTQYF
>14|-|TRBV10-2
CAIQTGANTGELFF
>13|-|TRBV27
CATREATNEKLFF
>14|-|TRBV27
CASSYLAGPGTQYF
>13|-|TRBV28
CASSLQTGYEQYF
>15|few|TRBV5-8
CASSQALSVNTEAFF
>14|once|TRBV24-1
CATSDSRTGREQYF
>13|-|TRBV15
CATRKTANTEAFF
>14|-|TRBV18
CASSPLDRGDTQYF
>13|-|TRBV11-3
CASSFRGGYEQYF
>19|-|TRBV2
CASSGTLLAGGASTDTQYF
>15|-|TRBV5-5
CASSLVDSRRNEQFF
>15|-|TRBV27
CASRKAGVSYNEQFF
>15|-|TRBV11-2
CASSSGAGTRYEQYF